These T cell receptor beta chains were read from a single sample in a study of blood T cell repertoires in COVID-19. Assay used: immunoSEQ multiplex PCR; TCRdb lists only in-frame clones, some missing. The sample shows 200,000 to 250,000 clones, about 80% of them seen only once. Source material: PBMCs or T cells enriched from blood (not recorded which). These receptors came from a middle-aged man who had recovered from COVID-19. Both conserved end residues are part of each CDR3.

j_call v_call cdr3_aa
TRBJ2-2 TRBV9 CASSVDGRGTGELFF
TRBJ2-5 TRBV10-1 CASSEDQARTSGKETQYF
TRBJ2-2 TRBV28 CASSEGPVNTGELFF
TRBJ2-2 TRBV9 CASTQSNTGELFF
TRBJ1-1 TRBV30 CASLTGRSTEAFF
TRBJ2-2 TRBV5-1 CASSLARVTGELFF
TRBJ1-2 TRBV7-2 CASSYREGGYTF
TRBJ1-1 TRBV5-1 CASSGLQGPTEAFF
TRBJ2-7 TRBV11-2 CASSLRTSYPYEQYF
TRBJ1-2 TRBV7-9 CASSSTLGTGYGYTF
TRBJ2-1 TRBV7-9 CASSPYNEQFF
TRBJ2-3 TRBV11-2 CASRPGQGAPIDTDTQYF
TRBJ1-1 TRBV5-1 CASSFQGNTEAFF
TRBJ1-2 TRBV2 CASMIMGQGNYGYTF
TRBJ2-7 TRBV19 CASSGGWDYLSSYEQYF
TRBJ2-3 TRBV27 CASSSPGLVADTQYF
TRBJ2-7 TRBV30 CAWSFGSGSREQYF
TRBJ2-1 TRBV2 CASSETGMQFF
TRBJ1-3 TRBV6-1 CASSEALLGGVRNTIYF
TRBJ2-5 TRBV28 CASSLLRRDGETQYF
TRBJ1-1 TRBV23-1 CASRRHRGMGNTEAFF
TRBJ1-5 TRBV10-3 CAISALVGAQPQHF
TRBJ2-5 TRBV28 CATLAGGRETQYF
TRBJ2-5 TRBV19 CASSIAAGGGETQYF
TRBJ1-2 TRBV2 CASSFDRYGYTF
TRBJ1-3 TRBV3-1/TRBV3-2 CASSLQGAGNTIYF
TRBJ1-5 TRBV18 CASSPGQGTGQPQHF
TRBJ2-5 TRBV4-1 CASSQDGTGVGETQYF
TRBJ2-1 TRBV7-8 CASSVPGTGNNEQFF
TRBJ1-2 TRBV28 CASSLGQGYGYTF
TRBJ2-7 TRBV11-2 CASSLRGQGALEQYF
TRBJ2-3 TRBV24-1 CATSEAAGGWTDTQYF
TRBJ2-5 TRBV3-1/TRBV3-2 CASSPVGGVETQYF
TRBJ2-1 TRBV11-3 CASSSQSDYYNEQFF
TRBJ1-5 TRBV3-1/TRBV3-2 CASSQGTGSQPQHF
TRBJ1-3 TRBV5-1 CASSLVAGNTIYF
TRBJ2-1 TRBV7-9 CASSLSLAGSYNEQFF
TRBJ1-1 TRBV7-9 CASSIELNTEAFF
TRBJ2-5 TRBV28 CASSPPGERVDF
TRBJ1-1 TRBV6-2/TRBV6-3 CASSRQGMNTEAFF
TRBJ1-4 TRBV19 CASRREKLFF
TRBJ2-1 TRBV18 CASSPGLAGTNSYNEQFF
TRBJ2-7 TRBV28 CASSLWTPVSYEQYF
TRBJ2-7 TRBV4-1 CASSQVGQGPYEQYF
TRBJ1-2 TRBV2 CASSGRQVSNYGYTF
TRBJ2-7 TRBV9 CASSPGQSSYEQYF
TRBJ2-2 TRBV19 CASQGQGLGELFF
TRBJ1-5 TRBV30 CAWSGGGDQPQHF
TRBJ2-2 TRBV28 CASRSRRDTGELFF
TRBJ1-2 TRBV3-1/TRBV3-2 CASSLRGAGGYTF
TRBJ2-6 TRBV6-6 CASSQRTSGFSGANVLTF